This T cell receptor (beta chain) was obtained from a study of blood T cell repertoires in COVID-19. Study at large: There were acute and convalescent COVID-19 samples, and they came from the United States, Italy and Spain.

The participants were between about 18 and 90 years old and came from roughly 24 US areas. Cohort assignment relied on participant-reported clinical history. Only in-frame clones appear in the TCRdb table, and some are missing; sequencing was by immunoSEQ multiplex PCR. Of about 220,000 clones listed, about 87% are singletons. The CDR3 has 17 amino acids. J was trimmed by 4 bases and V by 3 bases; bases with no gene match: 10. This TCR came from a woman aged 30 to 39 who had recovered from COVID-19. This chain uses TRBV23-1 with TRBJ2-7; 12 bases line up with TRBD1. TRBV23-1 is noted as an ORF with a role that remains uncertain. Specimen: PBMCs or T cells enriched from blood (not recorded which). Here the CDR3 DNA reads TGCGCCAGCAGTCAGTCGGGTGGGGGACAGGGGGCTTACGAGCAGTACTTC. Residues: CASSQSGGGQGAYEQYF.